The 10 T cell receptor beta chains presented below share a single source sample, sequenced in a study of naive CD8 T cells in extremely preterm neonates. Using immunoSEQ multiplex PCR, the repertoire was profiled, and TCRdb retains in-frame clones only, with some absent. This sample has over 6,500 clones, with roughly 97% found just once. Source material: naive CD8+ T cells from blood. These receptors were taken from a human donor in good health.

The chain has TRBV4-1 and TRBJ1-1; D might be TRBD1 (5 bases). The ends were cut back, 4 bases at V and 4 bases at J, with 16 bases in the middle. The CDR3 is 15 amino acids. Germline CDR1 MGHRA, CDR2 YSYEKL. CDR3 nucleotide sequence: TGCGCCAGCAGCCCTTCGGGCGGGGGGGGCACTGAAGCTTTCTTT. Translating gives CASSPSGGGGTEAFF.

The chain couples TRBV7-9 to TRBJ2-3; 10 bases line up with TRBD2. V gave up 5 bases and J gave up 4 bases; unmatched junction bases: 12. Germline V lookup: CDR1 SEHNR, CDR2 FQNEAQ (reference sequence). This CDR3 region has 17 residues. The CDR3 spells CASSRAGGLVGADTQYF. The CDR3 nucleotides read TGTGCCAGCAGCAGAGCGGGGGGGCTAGTTGGCGCAGATACGCAGTATTTT.

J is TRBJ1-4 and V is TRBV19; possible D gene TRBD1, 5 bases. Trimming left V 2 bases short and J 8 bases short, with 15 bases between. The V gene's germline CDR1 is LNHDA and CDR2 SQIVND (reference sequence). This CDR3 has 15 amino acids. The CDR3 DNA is TGTGCCAGTAGTATAATCGGCAGGGTGGAGGAAAAACTGTTTTTT. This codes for CASSIIGRVEEKLFF.

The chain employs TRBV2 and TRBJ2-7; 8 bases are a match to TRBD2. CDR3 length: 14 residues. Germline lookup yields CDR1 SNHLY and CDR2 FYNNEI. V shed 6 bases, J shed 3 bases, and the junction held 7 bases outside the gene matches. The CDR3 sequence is CASRTGGLFYEQYF. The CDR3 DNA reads TGTGCCAGCAGGACGGGGGGGCTCTTCTACGAGCAGTACTTC.

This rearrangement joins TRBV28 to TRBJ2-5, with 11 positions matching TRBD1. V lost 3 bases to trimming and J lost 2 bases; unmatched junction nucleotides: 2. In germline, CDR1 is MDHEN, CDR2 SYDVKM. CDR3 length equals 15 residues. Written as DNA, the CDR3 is TGTGCCAGCAGTTTGGGACAGGGGGTACAAGAGACCCAGTACTTC. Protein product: CASSLGQGVQETQYF.

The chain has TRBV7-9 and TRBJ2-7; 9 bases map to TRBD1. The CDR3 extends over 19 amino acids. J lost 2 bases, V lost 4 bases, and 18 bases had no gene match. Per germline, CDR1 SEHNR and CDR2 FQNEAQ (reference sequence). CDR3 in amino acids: CASSSRGGGTGGSTYEQYF. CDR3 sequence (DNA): TGTGCCAGCAGCTCCCGGGGCGGGGGAACAGGGGGCTCGACCTACGAGCAGTACTTC.

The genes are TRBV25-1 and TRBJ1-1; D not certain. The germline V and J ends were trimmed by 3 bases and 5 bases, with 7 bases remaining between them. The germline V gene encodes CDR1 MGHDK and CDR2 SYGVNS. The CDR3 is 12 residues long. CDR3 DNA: TGTGCCAGCAGTGATATTGTGACTGAAGCTTTCTTT. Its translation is CASSDIVTEAFF.

CDR3 nucleotides: TGCGCCAGCAGTGAGAGATCTGGGGCTTCTCCAGATACGCAGTATTTT. Translating gives CASSERSGASPDTQYF. The J gene is TRBJ2-3, the V gene TRBV10-2; D perhaps matches TRBD1 (5 bases). V was trimmed by 2 bases and J by 4 bases, leaving 16 bases between them. CDR3 length: 16 residues. CDR1 and CDR2 from the germline V gene are WSHSY and SAAADI.

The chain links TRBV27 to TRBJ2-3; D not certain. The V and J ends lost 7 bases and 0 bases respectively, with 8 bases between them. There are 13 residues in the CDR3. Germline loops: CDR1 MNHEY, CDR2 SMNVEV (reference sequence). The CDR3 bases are TGTGCCAGCACTCCCCCTAGCACAGATACGCAGTATTTT. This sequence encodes CASTPPSTDTQYF.

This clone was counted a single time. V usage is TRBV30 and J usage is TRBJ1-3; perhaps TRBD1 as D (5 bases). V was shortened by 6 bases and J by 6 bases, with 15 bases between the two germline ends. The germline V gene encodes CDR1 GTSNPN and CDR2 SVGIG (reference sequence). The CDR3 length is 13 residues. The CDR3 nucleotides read TGTGCCTGCAGGGTTAGCTTAGAAAACACCATATATTTT. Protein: CACRVSLENTIYF.